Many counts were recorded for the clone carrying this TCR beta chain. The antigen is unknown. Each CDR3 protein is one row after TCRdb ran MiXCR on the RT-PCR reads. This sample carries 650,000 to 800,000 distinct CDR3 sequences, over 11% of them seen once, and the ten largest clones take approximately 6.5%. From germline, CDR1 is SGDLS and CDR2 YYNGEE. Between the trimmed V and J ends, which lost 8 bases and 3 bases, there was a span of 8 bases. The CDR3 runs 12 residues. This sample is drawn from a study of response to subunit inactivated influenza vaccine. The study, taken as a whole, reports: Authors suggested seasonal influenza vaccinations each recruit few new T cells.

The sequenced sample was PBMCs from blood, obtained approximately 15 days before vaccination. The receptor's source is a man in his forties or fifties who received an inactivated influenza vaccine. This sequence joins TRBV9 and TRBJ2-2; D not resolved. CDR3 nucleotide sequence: TGTGCCAGTACACCATACACCGGGGAGCTGTTTTTT. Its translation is CASTPYTGELFF.